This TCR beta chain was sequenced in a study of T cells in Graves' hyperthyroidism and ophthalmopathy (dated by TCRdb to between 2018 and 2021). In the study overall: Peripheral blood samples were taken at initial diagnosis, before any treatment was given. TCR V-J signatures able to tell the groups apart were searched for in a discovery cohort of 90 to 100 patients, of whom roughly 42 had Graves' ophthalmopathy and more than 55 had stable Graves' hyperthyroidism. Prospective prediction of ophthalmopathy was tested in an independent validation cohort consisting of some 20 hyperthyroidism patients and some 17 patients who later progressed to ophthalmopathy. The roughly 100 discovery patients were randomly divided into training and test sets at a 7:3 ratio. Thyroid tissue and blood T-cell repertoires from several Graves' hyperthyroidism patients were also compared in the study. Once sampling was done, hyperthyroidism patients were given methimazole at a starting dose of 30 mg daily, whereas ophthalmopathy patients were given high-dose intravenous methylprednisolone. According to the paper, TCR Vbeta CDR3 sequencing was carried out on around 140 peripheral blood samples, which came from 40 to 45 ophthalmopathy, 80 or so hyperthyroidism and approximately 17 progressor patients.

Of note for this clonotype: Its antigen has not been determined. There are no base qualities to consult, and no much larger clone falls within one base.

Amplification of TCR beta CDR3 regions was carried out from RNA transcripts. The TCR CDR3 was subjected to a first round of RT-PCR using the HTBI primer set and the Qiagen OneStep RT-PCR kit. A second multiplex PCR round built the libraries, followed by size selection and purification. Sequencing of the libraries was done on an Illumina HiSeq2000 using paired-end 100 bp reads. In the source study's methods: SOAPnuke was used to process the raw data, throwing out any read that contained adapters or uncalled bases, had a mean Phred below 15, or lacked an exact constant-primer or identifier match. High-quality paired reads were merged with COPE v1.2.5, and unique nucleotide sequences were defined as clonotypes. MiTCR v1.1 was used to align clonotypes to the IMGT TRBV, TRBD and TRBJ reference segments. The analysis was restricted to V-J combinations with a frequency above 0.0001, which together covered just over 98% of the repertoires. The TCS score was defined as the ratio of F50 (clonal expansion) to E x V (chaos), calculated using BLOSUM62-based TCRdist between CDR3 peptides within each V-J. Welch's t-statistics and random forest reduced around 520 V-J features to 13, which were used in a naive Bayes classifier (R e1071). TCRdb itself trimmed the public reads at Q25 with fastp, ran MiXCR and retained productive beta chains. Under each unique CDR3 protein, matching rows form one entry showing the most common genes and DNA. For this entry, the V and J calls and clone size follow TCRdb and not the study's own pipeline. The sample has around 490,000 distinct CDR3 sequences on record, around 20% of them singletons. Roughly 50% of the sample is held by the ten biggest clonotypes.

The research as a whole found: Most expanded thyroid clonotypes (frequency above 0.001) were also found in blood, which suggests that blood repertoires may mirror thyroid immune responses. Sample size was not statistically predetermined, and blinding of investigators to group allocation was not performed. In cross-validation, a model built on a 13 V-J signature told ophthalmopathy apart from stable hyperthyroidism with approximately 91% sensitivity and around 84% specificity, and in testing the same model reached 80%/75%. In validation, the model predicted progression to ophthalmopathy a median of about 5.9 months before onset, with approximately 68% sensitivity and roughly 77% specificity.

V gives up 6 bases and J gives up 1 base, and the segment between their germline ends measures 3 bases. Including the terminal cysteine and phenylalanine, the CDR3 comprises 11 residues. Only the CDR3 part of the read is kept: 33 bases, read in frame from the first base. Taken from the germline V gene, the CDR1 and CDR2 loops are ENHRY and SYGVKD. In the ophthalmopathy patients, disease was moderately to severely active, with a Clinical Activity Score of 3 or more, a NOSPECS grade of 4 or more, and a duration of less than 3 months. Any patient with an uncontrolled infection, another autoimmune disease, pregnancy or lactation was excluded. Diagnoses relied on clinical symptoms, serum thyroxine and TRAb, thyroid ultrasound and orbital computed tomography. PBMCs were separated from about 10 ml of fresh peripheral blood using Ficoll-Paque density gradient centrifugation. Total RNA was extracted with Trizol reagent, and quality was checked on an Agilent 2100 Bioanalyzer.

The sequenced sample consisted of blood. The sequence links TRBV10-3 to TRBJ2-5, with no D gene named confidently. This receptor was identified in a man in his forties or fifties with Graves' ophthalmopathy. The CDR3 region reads CAIRGQETQYF. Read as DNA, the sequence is TGTGCCATCAGGGGCCAAGAGACCCAGTACTTC.